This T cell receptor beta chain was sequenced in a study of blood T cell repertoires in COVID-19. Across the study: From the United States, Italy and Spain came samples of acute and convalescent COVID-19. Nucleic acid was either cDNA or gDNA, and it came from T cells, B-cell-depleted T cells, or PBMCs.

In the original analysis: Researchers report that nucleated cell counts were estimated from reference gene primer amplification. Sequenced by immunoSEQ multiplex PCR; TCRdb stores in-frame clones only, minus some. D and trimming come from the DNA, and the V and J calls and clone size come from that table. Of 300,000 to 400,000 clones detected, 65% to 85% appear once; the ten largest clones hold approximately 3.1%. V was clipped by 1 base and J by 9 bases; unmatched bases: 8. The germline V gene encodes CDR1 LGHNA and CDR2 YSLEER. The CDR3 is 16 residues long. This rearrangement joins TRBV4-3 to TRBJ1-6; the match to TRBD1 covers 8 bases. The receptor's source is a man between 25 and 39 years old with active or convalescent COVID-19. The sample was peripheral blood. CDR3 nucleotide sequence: TGCGCCAGCAGCCAAGGGAGGGACAGGATCAGTTCACCCCTCCACTTT. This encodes CASSQGRDRISSPLHF.